The 15 T cell receptor beta chains listed next were all sequenced from one sample in a study of blood T cell repertoires in COVID-19 (TCRdb year 2020). Receptor amplification or capture employed the immunoSEQ multiplex PCR assay. The table was pulled from immuneACCESS by TCRdb, which kept in-frame rearrangements only. Such tables lose some clones; where checked, under half of the loss comes from unresolved V genes, and the rest has no known cause. The sample has more than 150,000 clones on record, less than 95% of them singletons. The top ten hold approximately 0.8% of the sample. The sample taken for sequencing was peripheral blood. All receptors come from a man aged 25 to 45 with COVID-19, enrolled during active disease.

The V and J genes are TRBV18 and TRBJ1-2; D is uncertain. Looked up from germline, CDR1 is KGHSH and CDR2 is LQKENI. V shed 0 bases and J shed 2 bases, with 10 bases lying between them. CDR3 length equals 15 residues. The CDR3 protein is CASSPPSERNYGYTF. DNA for the CDR3: TGTGCCAGCTCACCACCGAGTGAGAGGAACTATGGCTACACCTTC.

The rearrangement uses TRBV5-1 and TRBJ2-1, with TRBD2 matching 11 bases. The V segment lost 2 bases and the J segment 6 bases; nucleotides outside the gene matches: 4. The CDR3 contains 15 residues. Germline V gene data show CDR1 as SGHRS and CDR2 as YFSETQ. The CDR3: CASSLTSGGTNEQFF. In DNA form, the CDR3 reads TGCGCCAGCAGCTTAACTAGCGGGGGAACCAATGAGCAGTTCTTC. The full variable domain, its missing parts supplied by reference TRBV5-1 and TRBJ2-1, is KAGVTQTPRYLIKTRGQQVTLSCSPISGHRSVSWYQQTPGQGLQFLFEYFSETQRNKGNFPGRFSGRQFSNSRSEMNVSTLELGDSALYLCASSLTSGGTNEQFFGPGTRLTVL.

V usage is TRBV25-1 and J usage is TRBJ1-2, with 7 bases lining up with TRBD1. The trim removed 1 base at V and 4 bases at J, leaving 6 bases unmatched. Germline V lookup: CDR1 MGHDK, CDR2 SYGVNS. CDR3 length: 15 amino acids. CDR3 amino acids: CASSEWGTAGYGYTF. CDR3 DNA sequence: TGTGCCAGCAGTGAATGGGGGACAGCCGGCTATGGCTACACCTTC.

The chain is built from TRBV7-9 and TRBJ2-2; D possibly corresponds to TRBD1 (6 bases). Germline V gene data show CDR1 as SEHNR and CDR2 as FQNEAQ (reference sequence). This CDR3 is built from 16 residues. V was trimmed by 5 bases and J by 7 bases, leaving 20 bases between them. This CDR3 reads CASSREIYREIGELFF. The CDR3 coding sequence is TGTGCCAGCAGCCGAGAGATCTACAGGGAAATCGGGGAGCTGTTTTTT.

This rearrangement joins TRBV7-9 to TRBJ1-1; TRBD1 agrees at 7 bases. Germline loops: CDR1 SEHNR, CDR2 FQNEAQ (reference sequence). V trimming: 3 bases; J trimming: 7 bases; junction bases outside the gene matches: 5. The length of the CDR3 is 13 residues. CDR3 amino acids: CASSFGTADEAFF. The CDR3 nucleotides are TGTGCCAGCAGCTTCGGGACAGCTGATGAAGCTTTCTTT.

This sequence joins TRBV6-5 and TRBJ1-1, with TRBD1 as a possible D gene (5 bases). The CDR3 runs 16 residues. The V and J ends lost 2 bases and 4 bases respectively, with 17 bases between them. CDR1 and CDR2 (germline): MNHEY, SVGAGI. The CDR3 bases are TGTGCCAGCAGTTACCAACACGGGGGAAGTAGCACTGAAGCTTTCTTT. It translates to CASSYQHGGSSTEAFF.

The rearrangement joins TRBV21-1 to TRBJ2-7; the table gives TRBD2 as D, unverified against the DNA. TRBV21-1 is listed as a pseudogene. CDR3 length: 14 residues. DNA for the CDR3: TGTGCCAGCAGACGCTTTCGATCGCGCTACGAGCAGTACTTC. Translated, it gives CASRRFRSRYEQYF.

V and J are TRBV7-3 and TRBJ2-3, with 7 bases matching TRBD1. Germline trimming cut 7 bases from V and 0 bases from J; bases unmatched to any gene: 7. CDR3 size: 15 residues. Germline V lookup: CDR1 SGHTA, CDR2 FQGTGA. CDR3 amino acids: CASTLGDSSTDTQYF. The CDR3 nucleotides read TGTGCCAGCACCCTTGGGGACAGCAGCACAGATACGCAGTATTTT.

The chain recombines TRBV6-5 with TRBJ2-7; a possible D gene is TRBD1 (6 bases). CDR3 length: 13 amino acids. Germline CDR1 MNHEY, CDR2 SVGAGI. The germline V and J ends were trimmed by 7 bases and 3 bases, with 13 bases remaining between them. The CDR3 coding sequence is TGTGCCAGCACAGGGGCAGAGTTCTACGAGCAGTACTTC. It specifies CASTGAEFYEQYF.

The V and J genes are TRBV5-6 and TRBJ1-1, with D possibly being TRBD1 (6 bases). CDR1 and CDR2 from the germline V gene are SGHDT and YYEEEE. Trimming took off 4 bases at V and 4 bases at J, with 14 bases between the two ends. The CDR3 sequence is 14 residues long. CDR3 sequence (DNA): TGTGCCAGCAGCCCAGTACAGGGAAGCACTGAAGCTTTCTTT. It codes for CASSPVQGSTEAFF.

The chain carries TRBV5-1 and TRBJ2-3; the D gene is possibly TRBD1 (6 bases). Trimming shortened V by 1 base and J by 1 base, and 16 bases separated the two germline ends. This CDR3 has 17 amino acids. Germline loops: CDR1 SGHRS, CDR2 YFSETQ. CDR3 sequence: CASSLRDIKAGTDTQYF. DNA of the CDR3: TGCGCCAGCAGCTTGCGGGACATAAAAGCGGGCACAGATACGCAGTATTTT.

This clone was counted once. The chain carries TRBV30 and TRBJ1-2; D might be TRBD1 (6 bases). V lost 1 base to trimming and J lost 5 bases, with 17 bases between them. Germline loops: CDR1 GTSNPN, CDR2 SVGIG (reference sequence). CDR3 length equals 15 residues. The CDR3 bases are TGTGCCTGGAGTGGAAAACAGGGCCAGTTGTATGGCTACACCTTC. Amino acid sequence: CAWSGKQGQLYGYTF. Full variable domain (missing parts from reference TRBV30 and TRBJ1-2): SQTIHQWPATLVQPVGSPLSLECTVEGTSNPNLYWYRQAAGRGLQLLFYSVGIGQISSEVPQNLSASRPQDRQFILSSKKLLLSDSGFYLCAWSGKQGQLYGYTFGSGTRLTVV.

The V gene is TRBV5-5, the J gene TRBJ1-1; TRBD1 matches at 9 bases. Germline CDR1 reads SGHKS; CDR2 reads YYEKEE (reference sequence). The CDR3 contains 13 residues. V shed 4 bases and J 4 bases; nucleotides not matched to a gene: 2. CDR3 nucleotides: TGTGCCAGCAGCCGGACAGGGGCCACTGAAGCTTTCTTT. This translates into CASSRTGATEAFF.

Concerning this clone: Additional DNA sequences in this sample encode the identical CDR3. V and J are TRBV19 and TRBJ2-5, with D perhaps TRBD1 (5 bases). V dropped 5 bases and J dropped 1 base, with 11 bases sitting between them. Looked up from germline, CDR1 is LNHDA and CDR2 is SQIVND (reference sequence). The CDR3 contains 14 residues. This chain's CDR3 is CASSPRQIQETQYF. The CDR3 DNA is TGTGCCAGTAGTCCCCGACAGATCCAAGAGACCCAGTACTTC.

There are a few counts of this clone. The chain recombines TRBV18 with TRBJ2-7; a possible D gene is TRBD1 (6 bases). This CDR3 region has 14 residues. Germline CDR1 and CDR2: KGHSH and LQKENI. The ends were cut back, 5 bases at V and 0 bases at J, with 11 bases in the middle. CDR3 protein: CASSALQGSYEQYF. In nucleotides, the CDR3 is TGTGCCAGCTCAGCCCTACAGGGCTCCTACGAGCAGTACTTC.